This T cell receptor (beta chain) is from a study of Ad26.COV2.S vaccination and SARS-CoV-2 variants. Study context: Vaccine-arm donor from the placebo-controlled COV1001 Ad26.COV2.S trial.

Assay used: immunoSEQ multiplex PCR; TCRdb lists only in-frame clones, some missing. This table holds 300,000 to 450,000 clones, roughly 85% found once. V was pared by 2 bases and J by 3 bases, with 5 bases of the junction left unmatched. This CDR3 has 16 amino acids. Germline lookup yields CDR1 SEHNR and CDR2 FQNEAQ (reference sequence). The treatment here: 19 received Ad26.COV2.S at low or high dose, single or two shots; about 5 received placebo; per-sample allocation not given. Sampling occurred on day 63 after the first vaccine or placebo injection. In this sample, this clone turned up a few times. The target antigen is unknown. Study-level results: Placebo and vaccine recipients had non-spike TCR breadth that was similar. CD8+ and CD4+ T cells specific for spike reportedly responded with substantial breadth after vaccination.

This TCR was sampled from a person between 18 and 60 years old who received the Ad26.COV2.S COVID-19 vaccine or a placebo. Here the sequenced sample was peripheral blood, taken in a trial of Ad26.COV2.S vaccine versus placebo. The J gene is TRBJ2-7, the V gene TRBV7-9; 12 bases fit TRBD2. CDR3 nucleotides: TGTGCCAGCAGCTTATCACTAGCGGGAGGTTTCTACGAGCAGTACTTC. Its protein is CASSLSLAGGFYEQYF. The whole variable domain, filled in from reference TRBV7-9 and TRBJ2-7, reads DTGVSQNPRHKITKRGQNVTFRCDPISEHNRLYWYRQTLGQGPEFLTYFQNEAQLEKSRLLSDRFSAERPKGSFSTLEIQRTEQGDSAMYLCASSLSLAGGFYEQYFGPGTRLTVT.